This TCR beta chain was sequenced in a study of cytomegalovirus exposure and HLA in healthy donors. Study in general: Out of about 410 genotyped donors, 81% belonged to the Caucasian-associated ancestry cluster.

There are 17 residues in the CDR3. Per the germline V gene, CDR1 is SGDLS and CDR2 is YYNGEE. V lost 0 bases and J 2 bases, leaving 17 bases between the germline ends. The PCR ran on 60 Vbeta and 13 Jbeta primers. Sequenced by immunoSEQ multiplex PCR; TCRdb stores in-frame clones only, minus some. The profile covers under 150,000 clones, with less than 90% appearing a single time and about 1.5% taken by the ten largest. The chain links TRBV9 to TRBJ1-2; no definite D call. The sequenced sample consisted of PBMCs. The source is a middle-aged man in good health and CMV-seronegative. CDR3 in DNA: TGTGCCAGCAGCGTAGATGGTAGGAGTACACCAAACTATGGCTACACCTTC. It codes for CASSVDGRSTPNYGYTF.